This TCR beta chain was observed in a study of T-cell reconstitution after alpha-beta-depleted transplantation in children. The TCRbeta library was prepared with unique molecular identifiers. A single record per CDR3 protein comes from TCRdb applying MiXCR to the PCR reads. The sample carries 700,000 or so distinct CDR3 sequences, roughly 14% recorded once. The sequenced sample was PBMCs, obtained before TCRalphabeta/CD19-depleted stem cell transplant. This clonotype was sampled from a girl aged 2-10 years with congenital amegakaryocytic thrombocytopenia, due to receive a stem cell transplant.

The CDR3 nucleotides read TGCGCCAGCAGCTTGGGGGCCGCCAGGGGCTCTGGAAACACCATATATTTT. Translating gives CASSLGAARGSGNTIYF. V is TRBV5-1 and J is TRBJ1-3; D may be TRBD1 (6 bases). This CDR3 has 17 amino acids. Trimming stripped 0 bases from V and 0 bases from J, with 13 bases between. Germline CDR1 SGHRS, CDR2 YFSETQ.